This TCR beta chain originates from a study of T-cell memory formation after mild COVID-19. Germline trimming cut 2 bases from V and 2 bases from J; bases unmatched to any gene: 8. The CDR3 length is 17 residues. Germline CDR1 and CDR2: SGHNT and YYREEE (reference sequence). A few counts support this clonotype. One entry per CDR3 protein results from TCRdb running MiXCR on the 5' RACE reads. The table has roughly 280,000 distinct CDR3 sequences, under 20% seen once. The rearrangement joins TRBV5-4 to TRBJ2-5; 11 bases are shared with TRBD2. The sample taken for sequencing was PBMCs or a T cell subset sorted from them (not recorded which). This TCR came from a man aged 18 to 29 who had mild COVID-19 (a few samples of this study predate the infection). Cell type and time point are not known. The CDR3 bases are TGTGCCAGCAGCTTTGCGGCTAGCGGGGGGACACAAGAGACCCAGTACTTC. Its protein is CASSFAASGGTQETQYF.